The rows below give T cell receptor beta chains drawn from one sample of a study of blood T cell repertoires in COVID-19. Measured with immunoSEQ multiplex PCR; TCRdb has only the in-frame clones, and not every one. The sample holds fewer than 250,000 clones, around 80% seen once. Sequences were obtained from peripheral blood. The receptor source for this set is a woman aged 45 to 65 with acute or convalescent COVID-19. Each CDR3 is given with its conserved first and last residue. The D gene is left open where the match is weak.

V	J	D	DNA	CDR3
TRBV9	TRBJ2-1	TRBD2	TGTGCCAGCAGCTCCTCCCTCGGGGGGTTCTACAATGAGCAGTTCTTC	CASSSSLGGFYNEQFF
TRBV30	TRBJ2-6	TRBD1	TGTGCCTGGGACAGGGGTTCCCTCTCTGGGGCCAACGTCCTGACTTTC	CAWDRGSLSGANVLTF
TRBV29-1	TRBJ1-2	.	TGCAGCGTCCTACCGGCCCGGGGAGGAGGCTACACCTTC	CSVLPARGGGYTF
TRBV18	TRBJ1-1	.	TGTGCCAGCTCACCTGGGCAGGGAAGAGAAGCTTTCTTT	CASSPGQGREAFF
TRBV27	TRBJ2-3	TRBD2	TGTGCCAGCAGTTTGGGTGGATTAGCGGGGCCCCCAGATACGCAGTATTTT	CASSLGGLAGPPDTQYF
TRBV19	TRBJ2-2	.	TGTGCCAGTAGTTGGGGCCAGGGCGACACCGGGGAGCTGTTTTTT	CASSWGQGDTGELFF
TRBV10-3	TRBJ1-1	.	TGTGCCACAGGGGTGAACACTGAAGCTTTCTTT	CATGVNTEAFF
TRBV10-1	TRBJ1-1	TRBD1	TGCGCCAGCCCCATCCCGGGACAGGAAGCTTTCTTT	CASPIPGQEAFF
TRBV5-1	TRBJ2-3	TRBD1	TGCGCCAGCAGCGCCCTCACAGGGGGGAGCACAGATACGCAGTATTTT	CASSALTGGSTDTQYF
TRBV3-1/TRBV3-2	TRBJ1-1	.	TGTGCCAGCAGCCAAGATAAAGGTTACAGGCCCACTGAAGCTTTCTTT	CASSQDKGYRPTEAFF
TRBV6-1	TRBJ1-5	.	TGTGCCAGCAGTGACGAGCGAAATCAGCCCCAGCATTTT	CASSDERNQPQHF